This T cell receptor (beta chain) was sequenced in a study of T cells after yellow fever vaccination. This clonotype was detected a few times. What it binds is not known. The study's findings and limits: Clones from primary vaccination mostly reappeared after the booster (roughly 95% CD4, under 90% CD8).

A single record per CDR3 protein comes from TCRdb applying MiXCR to the 5' RACE reads. Of under 400,000 distinct CDR3 sequences listed, around a tenth are singletons. V lost 3 bases and J 8 bases, leaving 19 bases between the germline ends. The CDR3 is made up of 15 amino acids. Germline V gene sequence: CDR1 MNHEY, CDR2 SMNVEV (reference sequence). This clonotype was sampled from a man aged 18 to 30 who received the YFV17D yellow fever vaccine. V is TRBV27 and J is TRBJ1-2, with D unclear. The sequences come from PBMCs, collected on the day of the first yellow fever vaccination. DNA of the CDR3: TGTGCCAGCAGTTTCAAGTCGGGTGACCGGCGGGGCTACACCTTC. Its translation: CASSFKSGDRRGYTF.